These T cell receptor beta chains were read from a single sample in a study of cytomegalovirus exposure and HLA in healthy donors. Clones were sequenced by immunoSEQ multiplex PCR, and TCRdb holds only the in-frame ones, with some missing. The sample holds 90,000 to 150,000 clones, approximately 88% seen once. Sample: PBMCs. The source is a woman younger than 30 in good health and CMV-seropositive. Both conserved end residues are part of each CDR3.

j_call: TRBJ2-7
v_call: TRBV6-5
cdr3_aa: CASSLDRGLNEQYF

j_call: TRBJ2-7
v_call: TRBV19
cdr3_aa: CASSIQGSEQYF

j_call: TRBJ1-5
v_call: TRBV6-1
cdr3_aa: CASRLSVSNQPQHF

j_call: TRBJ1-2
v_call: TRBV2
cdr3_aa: CASGVGQGTYGYTF

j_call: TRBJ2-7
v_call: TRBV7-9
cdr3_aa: CASRSLAGPPYEQYF

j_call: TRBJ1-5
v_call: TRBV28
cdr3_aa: CASASNVQPQHF

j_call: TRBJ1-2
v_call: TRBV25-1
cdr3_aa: CASWSDREYGYTF

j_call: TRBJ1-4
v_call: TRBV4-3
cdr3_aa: CASSHTGTGGEKLFF

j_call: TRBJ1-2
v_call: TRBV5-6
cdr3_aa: CASSVGDTNYGYTF

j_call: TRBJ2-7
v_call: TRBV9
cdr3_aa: CASSPSGQGGYEQYF

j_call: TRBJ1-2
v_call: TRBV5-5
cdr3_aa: CASSLAGGDYYGYTF

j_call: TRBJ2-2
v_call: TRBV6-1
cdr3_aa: CASSETTGTGTRDTGELFF

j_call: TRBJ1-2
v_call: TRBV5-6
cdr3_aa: CASSRQASYGYTF

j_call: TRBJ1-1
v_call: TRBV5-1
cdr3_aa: CASSLRYSNTEAFF

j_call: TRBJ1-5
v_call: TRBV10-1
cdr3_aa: CASTPPWAGVGVSSNQPQHF

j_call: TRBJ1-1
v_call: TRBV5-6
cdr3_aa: CASSFGQGPEAFF

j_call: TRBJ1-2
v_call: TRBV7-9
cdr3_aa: CASSVSGLGGYTF

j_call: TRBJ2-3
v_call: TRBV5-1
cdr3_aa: CASSPRTSGTDTQYF

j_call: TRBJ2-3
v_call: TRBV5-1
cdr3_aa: CASSPGLAGEVTQYF

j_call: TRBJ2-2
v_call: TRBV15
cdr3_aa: CATSRVADTNTGELFF

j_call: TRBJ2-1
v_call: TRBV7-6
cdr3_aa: CASSSSREQFF

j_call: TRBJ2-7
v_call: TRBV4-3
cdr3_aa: CASSQDGPGQVPYEQYF

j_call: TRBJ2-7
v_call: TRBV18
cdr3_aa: CASSPLGTGGFYEQYF

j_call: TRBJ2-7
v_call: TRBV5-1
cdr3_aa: CASSPYGGTGRYEQYF

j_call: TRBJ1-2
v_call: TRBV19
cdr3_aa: CASTPSGTGAFYGYTF

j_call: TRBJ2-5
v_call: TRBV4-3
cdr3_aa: CASSQVGAGQAQETQYF

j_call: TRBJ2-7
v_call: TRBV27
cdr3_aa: CASSSTGVYEQYF

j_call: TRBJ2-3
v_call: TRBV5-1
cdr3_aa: CASSATSFLTDTQYF

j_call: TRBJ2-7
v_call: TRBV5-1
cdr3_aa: CASKGPSSAYEQYF

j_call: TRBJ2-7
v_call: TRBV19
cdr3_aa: CASSSVGRSYEQYF

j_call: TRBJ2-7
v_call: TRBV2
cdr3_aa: CASSQGQGYEQYF